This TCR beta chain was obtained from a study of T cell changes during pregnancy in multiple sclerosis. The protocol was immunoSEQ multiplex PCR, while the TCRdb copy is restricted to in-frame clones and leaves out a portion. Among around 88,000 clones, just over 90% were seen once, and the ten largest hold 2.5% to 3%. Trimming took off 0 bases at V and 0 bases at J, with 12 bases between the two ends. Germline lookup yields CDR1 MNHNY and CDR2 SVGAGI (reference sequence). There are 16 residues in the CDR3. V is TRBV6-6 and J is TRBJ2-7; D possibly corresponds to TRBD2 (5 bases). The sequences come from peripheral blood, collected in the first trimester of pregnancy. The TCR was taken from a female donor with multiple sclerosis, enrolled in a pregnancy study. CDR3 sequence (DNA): TGTGCCAGCAGTTACTCGAATCCGGGATACTCCTACGAGCAGTACTTC. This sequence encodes CASSYSNPGYSYEQYF.